Included here is one T cell receptor (beta chain) sequence, with context. Amplifying from RNA transcripts, the study obtained TCR beta CDR3 regions. Second-round multiplex PCR came after a first-round RT-PCR that employed HTBI primers. From the multiplex PCR reads, TCRdb called clonotypes with MiXCR, one entry per CDR3 protein. The sample has approximately 700,000 distinct CDR3 sequences; 40% are singletons. These data originate in a study of Graves' ophthalmopathy and Graves' hyperthyroidism. Isolation of PBMCs was performed using around 9.1 ml of fresh peripheral blood. The CDR3 length is 12 residues. V lost 3 bases and J 8 bases, leaving 11 bases between the germline ends. The germline V gene encodes CDR1 DFQATT and CDR2 SNEGSKA (reference sequence).

The sequence was collected from an adult man with Graves' ophthalmopathy. What was sequenced was peripheral blood. The V gene is TRBV20-1, the J gene TRBJ1-5; a weak D match, TRBD1 (5 bases). The CDR3 sequence is CSARGPVEPQHF. The CDR3 nucleotides read TGCAGTGCTAGGGGACCAGTGGAGCCCCAGCATTTT.